The text below deals with one T cell receptor beta chain. The method was immunoSEQ multiplex PCR; TCRdb's version includes in-frame clones alone and lacks a portion of them. This sample has 55,000 to 65,000 clones, with around 84% found just once. This sample is drawn from a study of blood T cell repertoires in COVID-19. The CDR3 spans 16 residues. Germline-derived CDR1 and CDR2 are LGHDT and YNNKEL (reference sequence). Unmatched junction bases numbered 11, after V lost 4 bases and J lost 8 bases. V and J are TRBV3-1 (or the pseudogene TRBV3-2) and TRBJ1-2; 12 bases match TRBD1. This clonotype was sampled from a woman aged 60-75 years with acute or convalescent COVID-19. Sequencing was done on a sample of peripheral blood. CDR3 sequence reads: CASSPSRDRGPWGYTF. CDR3 coding DNA: TGTGCCAGCAGCCCGTCCCGGGACAGGGGGCCGTGGGGCTACACCTTC.